A selection of T cell receptor beta chains follows, all from one sample in a study of cytotoxic CD8 clonotypes in ibrutinib-treated CLL. Method: immunoSEQ multiplex PCR; TCRdb's copy keeps in-frame clones and lacks some. The sample carries about 250,000 clones, 70% recorded once. The sample in question was PBMCs, obtained after 24 months of ibrutinib treatment. The receptors originated from a human donor with chronic lymphocytic leukemia. CDR3s include the opening cysteine and the closing phenylalanine or tryptophan. The D gene is left open where the match is weak. A clone size is listed for some rows: how often the clone was seen (once, few, many), or a class if it is expanded.

v_call	d_call	j_call	clone_size	cdr3_nt	cdr3_aa
TRBV29-1	TRBD2	TRBJ2-7	-	TGCAGCGTTGAAGAGAGGGAGGGCCCAACCTACGAGCAGTACTTC	CSVEEREGPTYEQYF
TRBV7-2	-	TRBJ1-1	-	TGTGCCAGCAGATACGACAGGTTGAACACTGAAGCTTTCTTT	CASRYDRLNTEAFF
TRBV7-3	TRBD1	TRBJ1-2	few	TGTGCCAGCAGCCGAATAGGGGGCCGTGATGGCTACACCTTC	CASSRIGGRDGYTF
TRBV5-5	-	TRBJ2-7	-	TGTGCCAGCAGCTTGGGCCTAAGAGGCGAGCAGTACTTC	CASSLGLRGEQYF
TRBV11-1	TRBD1	TRBJ1-3	-	TGTGCCAGCAGCCATCAGGGGGCCTCTGGAAACACCATATATTTT	CASSHQGASGNTIYF
TRBV27	-	TRBJ2-3	few	TGTGCCAGCAGTTTAGGACTACCCACAGATACGCAGTATTTT	CASSLGLPTDTQYF
TRBV4-3	-	TRBJ2-3	once	TGCGCCAGCAGCCTAGGGACCTCTAGGGGAGATACGCAGTATTTT	CASSLGTSRGDTQYF
TRBV29-1	TRBD1	TRBJ2-6	once	TGCAGCGTTGGCCCCGGACAGGGGGACCTCATTTACTCTGGGGCCAACGTCCTGACTTTC	CSVGPGQGDLIYSGANVLTF
TRBV11-2	-	TRBJ2-7	-	TGTGCCAGCAGCTTAGTGTTCAGGGGGGACTACGAGCAGTACTTC	CASSLVFRGDYEQYF
TRBV28	TRBD1	TRBJ1-1	once	TGTGCCAGCAGTCCGAGACGTCCCGGGACAGGCCGGAACACTGAAGCTTTCTTT	CASSPRRPGTGRNTEAFF
TRBV11-3	TRBD2	TRBJ2-3	-	TGTGCCAGCAGCCCAGGACTAGCGGGAGGAGATACGCAGTATTTT	CASSPGLAGGDTQYF
TRBV28	-	TRBJ1-2	few	TGTGCCAGCAGCACTGTGTCAGGTCAAGGAGGCTACACCTTC	CASSTVSGQGGYTF
TRBV9	-	TRBJ2-2	-	TGTGCCAGCAGCCCCCGGAGGGAACCCGGGGAGCTGTTTTTT	CASSPRREPGELFF
TRBV6-5	-	TRBJ2-1	-	TGTGCCAGCGGCCTCTTGGGGGTACACAATGAGCAGTTCTTC	CASGLLGVHNEQFF
TRBV7-6	-	TRBJ2-3	-	TGTGCCAGCAGCAAAAACGAAAAGCTATCGCAGTATTTT	CASSKNEKLSQYF
TRBV27	TRBD1	TRBJ2-6	-	TGTGCCAGCAGAAGACAGGGAGCTGGGGCCAACGTCCTGACTTTC	CASRRQGAGANVLTF
TRBV28	-	TRBJ1-2	-	TGTGCCAGCAGTCCCGGGACACCGTCCCTGGAAGATGGCTACACCTTC	CASSPGTPSLEDGYTF
TRBV12-5	-	TRBJ2-1	-	TGTGCTAGTGGTTTGGTACAAGTGGTCAGGGAGTTCTTC	CASGLVQVVREFF
TRBV9	-	TRBJ1-5	-	TGTGCCAGCAGTGGTGAGTATAGCAATCAGCCCCAGCATTTT	CASSGEYSNQPQHF
TRBV23-1	-	TRBJ2-6	-	TGCGCCAGCCTAGCCTGGTCTGGGGCCAACGTCCTGACTTTC	CASLAWSGANVLTF
TRBV27	-	TRBJ2-1	once	TGTGCCAGCAGTTCCCTACAGGGCAATGAGCAGTTCTTC	CASSSLQGNEQFF
TRBV6-6	-	TRBJ2-7	few	TGTGCCGGGCGGGCCTCGGGGGCCTACGAGCAGTACTTC	CAGRASGAYEQYF
TRBV7-6	-	TRBJ2-5	-	TGTGCCAGCAGCTTAGGGTTCCGGACTACCCCCCGAGAGACCCAGTACTTC	CASSLGFRTTPRETQYF
TRBV7-9	TRBD2	TRBJ2-1	few	TGTGCCAGCAGCTCCGAGGGACTAGCAAAGGGAAATGAGCAGTTCTTC	CASSSEGLAKGNEQFF
TRBV10-2	-	TRBJ1-3	once	TGCGCCAGCAGTGAGGTGGTAGGGCCTGGAAACACCATATATTTT	CASSEVVGPGNTIYF
TRBV9	-	TRBJ2-7	-	TGTGCCAGCAGCGCACGACAGGAAACCTACGAGCAGTACTTC	CASSARQETYEQYF
TRBV7-2	TRBD2	TRBJ2-1	-	TGTGCCACCGAGCGGGATACGTACAATGAGCAGTTCTTC	CATERDTYNEQFF
TRBV6-5	-	TRBJ2-2	-	TGTGCCAGCAGTTACAACAGGGTCGTTGGCACCGGGGAGCTGTTTTTT	CASSYNRVVGTGELFF
TRBV19	-	TRBJ2-7	-	TGTGCCAGTAGCGGGACGGCTGGGGTTAGGACCTACGAGCAGTACTTC	CASSGTAGVRTYEQYF
TRBV7-3	-	TRBJ2-2	-	TGTGCCAGCGGAACAACAGGGAGAACCACCGGGGAGCTGTTTTTT	CASGTTGRTTGELFF
TRBV5-6	-	TRBJ2-3	-	TGTGCCAGCAGCTTGGTCGATGCGGAAGCTAGCACAGATACGCAGTATTTT	CASSLVDAEASTDTQYF
TRBV7-9	-	TRBJ2-5	few	TGTGCCAGCAGCTCCCCCGGGAACCGGGAGACCCAGTACTTC	CASSSPGNRETQYF
TRBV2	-	TRBJ2-7	-	TGTGCCAGCAGTGGGGACCTTATATCCTACGAGCAGTACTTC	CASSGDLISYEQYF
TRBV5-1	-	TRBJ2-7	-	TGCGCCAGCAGCCTTAAACCATACGAGCAGTACTTC	CASSLKPYEQYF
TRBV28	-	TRBJ1-2	-	TGTGCCAGCAGGCAGGGGTTTGGCTACACCTTC	CASRQGFGYTF
TRBV11-2	-	TRBJ1-4	-	TGTGCCAGCAGCTTACTGACGGGCACCCCAAATGAAAAACTGTTTTTT	CASSLLTGTPNEKLFF
TRBV27	-	TRBJ2-1	-	TGTGCCAGCGGACAGTACAATGAGCAGTTCTTC	CASGQYNEQFF
TRBV18	TRBD1	TRBJ1-2	-	TGTGCCAGCTCACCACGTTGGGACAGGGGAGATGGCTACACCTTC	CASSPRWDRGDGYTF
TRBV6-5	TRBD1	TRBJ1-2	-	TGTGCCAGCAGAGAGGGACAGGGAGATGGCTACACCTTC	CASREGQGDGYTF
TRBV13	-	TRBJ2-2	once	TGTGCCAGCAGCACACTGGGGGTATACTCGAACACCGGGGAGCTGTTTTTT	CASSTLGVYSNTGELFF
TRBV6-6	-	TRBJ1-5	few	TGTGCCAGCAGTACTGGGCAGCCCCAGCATTTT	CASSTGQPQHF
TRBV5-1	-	TRBJ2-3	-	TGCGCCAGCAGCTTGGCCTTTCTGGGCACAGATACGCAGTATTTT	CASSLAFLGTDTQYF
TRBV15	TRBD1	TRBJ1-2	-	TGTGCCACCAGCAGAGATCCCTTTCGACAGGGAGGGGACTATGGCTACACCTTC	CATSRDPFRQGGDYGYTF
TRBV2	TRBD2	TRBJ2-5	-	TGTGCCAGCGAAGCTAGCGGGAGCGGGGGGGAGACCCAGTACTTC	CASEASGSGGETQYF
TRBV6-5	TRBD1	TRBJ2-7	-	TGTGCCAGCAGTTACGACAGGGTAACCTACGAGCAGTACTTC	CASSYDRVTYEQYF
TRBV2	-	TRBJ2-1	-	TGTGCCAGTGGGGACTCCTCGAGCTCCTACAATGAGCAGTTCTTC	CASGDSSSSYNEQFF
TRBV7-3	-	TRBJ2-7	few	TGTGCCAGCAGCTTAATGTCAGGGAGGGGGTACGAGCAGTACTTC	CASSLMSGRGYEQYF
TRBV7-6	-	TRBJ1-1	few	TGTGCCAGCAGCACGAGGCCAGGTATGGAAACTGAAGCTTTCTTT	CASSTRPGMETEAFF
TRBV10-2	TRBD1	TRBJ2-1	-	TGCGCCAGCAGTGAACGAGGGACAGGGCTCAATGAGCAGTTCTTC	CASSERGTGLNEQFF
TRBV18	-	TRBJ2-3	-	TGTGCCAGCTCACCACCGTCGGGCTTTTACTTGGATACGCAGTATTTT	CASSPPSGFYLDTQYF
TRBV5-1	-	TRBJ2-7	few	TGCGCCAGCACCCCCGGGGGAGGACAAATCTACGAGCAGTACTTC	CASTPGGGQIYEQYF
TRBV6-5	TRBD2	TRBJ2-1	-	TGTGCCAGCAGTGACAAAGCGGGAGGGCAGTTCTTC	CASSDKAGGQFF
TRBV6-6	TRBD2	TRBJ2-7	few	TGTGCCAGCAGTAGATTAGCGGGCCCTTACGAGCAGTACTTC	CASSRLAGPYEQYF